A selection of T cell receptor beta chains follows, all from one sample in a study of beta chain features in type 1 diabetes. The data were produced by immunoSEQ multiplex PCR, yet TCRdb's version contains in-frame clones alone and is incomplete. This sample has over 600,000 clones; 12% occur once, and the top ten carry around 0.12%. Sequencing was done on a sample of naive CD4+ T cells from blood. These TCRs come from a man under 40 with type 1 diabetes. Each CDR3 is given with its conserved first and last residue. The D gene is left open where the match is weak. A clone size is listed for some rows: how often the clone was seen (once, few, many), or a class if it is expanded.

clone_size j_call d_call v_call cdr3_nt cdr3_aa
- TRBJ2-4 - TRBV6-1 TGTGCCAGCAGTCCGATAGCCAAAAACATTCAGTACTTC CASSPIAKNIQYF
few TRBJ2-3 TRBD1 TRBV18 TGTGCCAGCTCACCATCCGGGACAGGGACAGATACGCAGTATTTT CASSPSGTGTDTQYF
- TRBJ1-6 TRBD1 TRBV6-5 TGTGCCAGCAACCACAGGGGCTCACCCCTCCACTTT CASNHRGSPLHF
- TRBJ1-2 - TRBV4-3 TGCGCCAGCAGCCAAGACCGCCTTATGGGGGGCTACACCTTC CASSQDRLMGGYTF
- TRBJ2-7 - TRBV7-2 TGTGCCAGCAGCACCCGGGCCCCGGGACCCCGCTACGAGCAGTACTTC CASSTRAPGPRYEQYF
- TRBJ2-1 - TRBV9 TGTGCCAGCAGCGTAGCTACGGACGGTGCAGGGAGGTTAGGAAATGAGCAGTTCTTC CASSVATDGAGRLGNEQFF
few TRBJ1-6 - TRBV10-3 TGTGCCACCCGGACATGGGGGATTAATTCACCCCTCCACTTT CATRTWGINSPLHF
- TRBJ2-4 - TRBV2 TGTGCCAGCAGCCCTCCTTCCGGAGGGGAAAACATTCAGTACTTC CASSPPSGGENIQYF
few TRBJ2-1 - TRBV14 TGTGCCAGCAGCCACAGGAGGGGGCTGGGTGAGCAGTTCTTC CASSHRRGLGEQFF
- TRBJ1-2 - TRBV5-1 TGCGCCACCAGGACAGAGAGTAACTATGGCTACACCTTC CATRTESNYGYTF
- TRBJ2-3 - TRBV25-1 TGTGCCAGCAGGGACTTTACAGATACGCAGTATTTT CASRDFTDTQYF
- TRBJ2-3 TRBD2 TRBV29-1 TGCAGCGTTGCAGGGCGGGGGGGCGCCACAGATACGCAGTATTTT CSVAGRGGATDTQYF
- TRBJ2-1 TRBD2 TRBV7-7 TGTGCCAGCAGCCGTAATAGCGGGGATAATGAGCAGTTCTTC CASSRNSGDNEQFF
few TRBJ2-3 - TRBV9 TGTGCCAGCAGTCTTAGCACAGATACGCAGTATTTT CASSLSTDTQYF
- TRBJ1-2 TRBD1 TRBV28 TGTGCCAGCACTGAAGGGGGCTCGTATGGCTACACCTTC CASTEGGSYGYTF
- TRBJ2-1 - TRBV30 TGTGCCTGGAGTGTACGGGGCGCTGGTGAGCAGTTCTTC CAWSVRGAGEQFF
few TRBJ1-6 TRBD1 TRBV6-5 TGTGCCAGCACGGGACAGGGTGGAAATAATTCACCCCTCCACTTT CASTGQGGNNSPLHF
- TRBJ2-7 TRBD1 TRBV30 TGTGCCTGGATGACAGGACAGGGGGCTTACGAGCAGTACTTC CAWMTGQGAYEQYF
few TRBJ2-5 - TRBV5-1 TGCGCCAGCAGCTTGGGCAGGGGCGGAGAGACCCAGTACTTC CASSLGRGGETQYF
few TRBJ2-3 - TRBV10-1 TGCGCCAGCAGTGAGGAATGGACAGATACGCAGTATTTT CASSEEWTDTQYF
- TRBJ2-7 - TRBV9 TGTGCCAGCAGCGTAGATGGTATCCAGAACGAGCAGTACTTC CASSVDGIQNEQYF
- TRBJ1-5 TRBD1 TRBV30 TGTGCCTGGAGTGTACAGGGGAATAGCAATCAGCCCCAGCATTTT CAWSVQGNSNQPQHF
few TRBJ1-2 - TRBV20-1 TGCAGTGGTGGGACTAACTATGGCTACACCTTC CSGGTNYGYTF
few TRBJ2-1 - TRBV5-1 TGCGCCAGCAGGTCGACTTCAAGCTCCTACAATGAGCAGTTCTTC CASRSTSSSYNEQFF
few TRBJ2-5 - TRBV11-2 TGTGCCAGCAGCTTAGGGCCCACACAAGAGACCCAGTACTTC CASSLGPTQETQYF
- TRBJ2-7 TRBD1 TRBV7-9 TGTGCCAGCAGCTTAGTCAGGGGGCCCTCCTACGAGCAGTACTTC CASSLVRGPSYEQYF
- TRBJ2-7 - TRBV6-6 TGTGCCAGCAGTTACTTTGGCGGGCCCTACGAGCAGTACTTC CASSYFGGPYEQYF
few TRBJ2-7 TRBD1 TRBV7-9 TGTGCCAGCAGCATCCACGGGACAGTGTTGGGGGAGCAGTACTTC CASSIHGTVLGEQYF
- TRBJ2-7 - TRBV29-1 TGCAGCGTTGAAGAGTGGGGGGAAGACTACGAGCAGTACTTC CSVEEWGEDYEQYF
few TRBJ1-2 - TRBV19 TGTGCCAGTAGTATCGGAAACACAGGGCTCTATGGCTACACCTTC CASSIGNTGLYGYTF
- TRBJ1-3 TRBD1 TRBV14 TGTGCCAGCAGCCGCGGACAGGGTGTTTCTGGAAACACCATATATTTT CASSRGQGVSGNTIYF
- TRBJ2-2 - TRBV28 TGTGCCAGCAGTTCGGGGACACGGGCCACCGGGGAGCTGTTTTTT CASSSGTRATGELFF
- TRBJ2-1 TRBD2 TRBV14 TGTGCCAGCAGCCATCCCGGACTAGCAGCGTACAATGAGCAGTTCTTC CASSHPGLAAYNEQFF
few TRBJ1-2 TRBD1 TRBV5-1 TGCGCCAGCAGCCGGGACAGGGACTATGGCTACACCTTC CASSRDRDYGYTF
- TRBJ2-3 - TRBV7-2 TGTGCCAGCAGCCAAGAAGAGGTGGGGCCAAGCACAGATACGCAGTATTTT CASSQEEVGPSTDTQYF
- TRBJ1-4 - TRBV11-2 TGTGCCAGCAGCTTAGCGGCAGGGTCTGAAAAACTGTTTTTT CASSLAAGSEKLFF
- TRBJ1-1 - TRBV14 TGTGCCAGCAGCCTGACGGGGATCGAAGCTTTCTTT CASSLTGIEAFF
few TRBJ2-3 TRBD1 TRBV15 TGTGCCACCAGCGGGTACCCAGGGGGTGGCACAGATACGCAGTATTTT CATSGYPGGGTDTQYF
- TRBJ1-5 - TRBV6-7 TGTGCCAGCAGTTATAAAGCCCAGCATTTT CASSYKAQHF
- TRBJ2-5 TRBD2 TRBV11-1 TGTGCCAGCAGCATCAGACTAGCGGGGGGCCAAGAGACCCAGTACTTC CASSIRLAGGQETQYF
few TRBJ1-4 - TRBV6-6 TGTGCCAGTTTCAGGGGTGTTGGGAGCGAAAAACTGTTTTTT CASFRGVGSEKLFF
few TRBJ1-1 - TRBV20-1 TGCAGTGCAGCGGGGTACACTGAAGCTTTCTTT CSAAGYTEAFF
few TRBJ2-3 - TRBV9 TGTGCCAGCAGCCCACAGAGAATAGGGGGAGGCACAGATACGCAGTATTTT CASSPQRIGGGTDTQYF
- TRBJ2-5 - TRBV7-2 TGTGCCAGCTCCCTTGGGCGGGCTCGCGAGACCCAGTACTTC CASSLGRARETQYF
- TRBJ2-1 - TRBV6-5 TGTGCCAGCAGTCGGACGGTCTGGGATGAGCAGTTCTTC CASSRTVWDEQFF
few TRBJ2-3 - TRBV19 TGTGCCAGTAGTATGCCTTGGACGGGCACAGATACGCAGTATTTT CASSMPWTGTDTQYF
- TRBJ1-2 TRBD1 TRBV11-2 TGTGCCAGCAGCATAGGGACAGAAGGCTACACCTTC CASSIGTEGYTF
- TRBJ1-3 - TRBV5-1 TGCGCATTACATCTGGGAAACACCATATATTTT CALHLGNTIYF
- TRBJ2-2 - TRBV18 TGTGCCAGCTCACCACGGCAGGCGGGTGAAGGAACCGGGGAGCTGTTTTTT CASSPRQAGEGTGELFF
many TRBJ2-1 - TRBV14 TGTGCCAGCAGCCAACAAAAGTACGATGAGCAGTTCTTC CASSQQKYDEQFF
few TRBJ2-7 TRBD1 TRBV28 TGTGCCAGCAGTTCCACTGGGACAGGACCCTACGAGCAGTACTTC CASSSTGTGPYEQYF
few TRBJ2-5 - TRBV7-2 TGTGCCAGCAGCTTATTAGGGGAGACCCAGTACTTC CASSLLGETQYF
- TRBJ2-7 - TRBV4-3 TGCGCCAGCAGCCAAAGTCGGGTGGAGGGTCTATTGCAGTACTTC CASSQSRVEGLLQYF
- TRBJ1-2 - TRBV11-1 TGTGCCAGCAGCGTACAGGTGACCTATGGCTACACCTTC CASSVQVTYGYTF
- TRBJ1-5 - TRBV7-2 TGTGCCAGCAGCTTAGGGAACTCCGGTCAGCCCCAGCATTTT CASSLGNSGQPQHF